This record concerns one TCR beta chain sequence. This sample was included in a study of CD8+ T cells in alopecia areata. Following extraction, RNA underwent reverse transcription to cDNA, which served as the sequencing template. The table came from immunoSEQ multiplex PCR; TCRdb's copy has only in-frame clones and leaves some out. This table has about 74,000 clones, 29% appearing once. The ends lost 5 bases at V and 8 bases at J; junction bases unmatched: 9. In germline, CDR1 is SGHAT, CDR2 FQNNGV. This CDR3 is 15 amino acids long. Treatment of the sample: oral pan-JAK inhibitor, 5-10 mg twice daily. The source was CD8+ T cells sorted from blood, collected at week 4, from a patient treated with tofacitinib. The receptor comes from a human donor with alopecia areata. J is TRBJ2-4 and V is TRBV11-2, with TRBD1 matching 10 bases. CDR3 nucleotides: TGTGCCAGCAGCCTTCCTCGACAGGGGGCAGACATTCAGTACTTC. This gives the protein CASSLPRQGADIQYF.